What follows are 10 T cell receptor beta chains derived from one specimen sequenced in a study of blood T cell repertoires in COVID-19. Profiling relied on immunoSEQ multiplex PCR, and the TCRdb table lists in-frame clones only, not all of them. The sample contains 430,000 or so clones, over 75% of which appear only once. The sequencing sample was made of PBMCs or T cells enriched from blood (not recorded which). These receptors all stem from a middle-aged woman who had recovered from COVID-19.

The chain carries TRBV18 and TRBJ1-3, with D possibly matching TRBD1 (6 bases). The CDR3 is 15 residues long. With 1 base removed from V and 4 bases from J, the gap between germline ends came to 11 bases. Germline V gene lookup returns CDR1 KGHSH and CDR2 LQKENI. DNA for the CDR3: TGTGCCAGCTCACCACGACAGGACCTAGGAAACACCATATATTTT. Translating gives CASSPRQDLGNTIYF.

The rearrangement uses TRBV11-2 and TRBJ2-1; 12 positions agree with TRBD2. The CDR3 loop spans 16 amino acids. The V gene's germline CDR1 is SGHAT and CDR2 FQNNGV. Trimming removed 5 bases from V and 7 bases from J; junction bases left unmatched: 9. In DNA form, the CDR3 reads TGTGCCAGCAGCACATCTAGCGGGAGGGCCCCTAATGAGCAGTTCTTC. Its translation is CASSTSSGRAPNEQFF.

This clone has a handful of counts. The rearrangement uses TRBV15 and TRBJ1-3, with D perhaps TRBD1 (5 bases). CDR3 length equals 15 residues. Deletions cut 0 bases from V and 3 bases from J, with 9 bases between. Germline CDR1 LNHNV, CDR2 YYDKDF (reference sequence). The CDR3: CATSREAGFGNTIYF. The CDR3 region has the DNA TGTGCCACCAGCAGAGAAGCAGGGTTTGGAAACACCATATATTTT.

The chain uses TRBV30 and TRBJ2-5, with 9 bases fitting TRBD1. CDR3 length: 16 amino acids. Trimming removed 4 bases from V and 2 bases from J; junction bases left unmatched: 11. Germline assignment: CDR1 GTSNPN and CDR2 SVGIG (reference sequence). For the CDR3, the DNA is TGTGCCTGGACTTGGGACAGGGCAAGATATCAAGAGACCCAGTACTTC. This gives the protein CAWTWDRARYQETQYF.

The CDR3 DNA sequence: TGTGCCAGTGCGCTAGCGGAGAACAATGAGCAGTTCTTC. Its protein is CASALAENNEQFF. The V call is TRBV6-5, the J call TRBJ2-1, with TRBD2 matching over 7 bases. J was trimmed by 5 bases and V by 9 bases; bases with no gene match: 7. The CDR3 has 13 amino acids. Germline CDR1 and CDR2: MNHEY and SVGAGI.

CDR3 sequence reads: CASSPGRGNEKLFF. For the CDR3, the DNA is TGCGCCAGCAGCCCAGGGAGGGGGAATGAAAAACTGTTTTTT. The V gene is TRBV5-1, the J gene TRBJ1-4; weak D call: TRBD1 (6 bases). Germline V gene lookup returns CDR1 SGHRS and CDR2 YFSETQ. There are 14 residues in the CDR3. The ends were cut back, 4 bases at V and 5 bases at J, with 12 bases in the middle.

The chain is built from TRBV2 and TRBJ2-3; 12 positions agree with TRBD2. CDR1 is SNHLY, CDR2 FYNNEI, per germline. CDR3 length: 17 amino acids. Unmatched junction bases numbered 11, after V lost 10 bases and J lost 0 bases. The CDR3 DNA sequence: TGTGCCACCCGACTAGCGGGAGTGTTAGGGAGCACAGATACGCAGTATTTT. It translates to CATRLAGVLGSTDTQYF.

This chain joins TRBV24-1 and TRBJ1-4; no clear D. CDR1 is KGHDR and CDR2 is SFDVKD in the germline V gene. This CDR3 has 13 residues. Deletions cut 12 bases from V and 4 bases from J, with 14 bases between. The CDR3 nucleotides are TGTGCCTCCAACTTATGGTATAATGAAAAACTGTTTTTT. It translates to CASNLWYNEKLFF.

The rearrangement joins TRBV6-5 to TRBJ2-7, with TRBD2 identical over 7 bases. The CDR3 loop spans 14 amino acids. Per germline, CDR1 MNHEY and CDR2 SVGAGI. V shed 6 bases and J 4 bases; nucleotides not matched to a gene: 9. In nucleotides, the CDR3 is TGTGCCAGCAGCCCCTCGGGGGGTCGTTACGAGCAGTACTTC. It specifies CASSPSGGRYEQYF.

This chain connects TRBV3-1 (or the pseudogene TRBV3-2) to TRBJ2-7, with 7 bases aligning to TRBD2. The CDR3 runs to 14 residues. V was clipped by 4 bases and J by 4 bases; unmatched bases: 7. CDR1 LGHDT and CDR2 YNNKEL come from the germline V gene (reference sequence). CDR3 in DNA: TGTGCCAGCAGCCGAAGGGACTATCTGTACGAGCAGTACTTC. It specifies CASSRRDYLYEQYF.